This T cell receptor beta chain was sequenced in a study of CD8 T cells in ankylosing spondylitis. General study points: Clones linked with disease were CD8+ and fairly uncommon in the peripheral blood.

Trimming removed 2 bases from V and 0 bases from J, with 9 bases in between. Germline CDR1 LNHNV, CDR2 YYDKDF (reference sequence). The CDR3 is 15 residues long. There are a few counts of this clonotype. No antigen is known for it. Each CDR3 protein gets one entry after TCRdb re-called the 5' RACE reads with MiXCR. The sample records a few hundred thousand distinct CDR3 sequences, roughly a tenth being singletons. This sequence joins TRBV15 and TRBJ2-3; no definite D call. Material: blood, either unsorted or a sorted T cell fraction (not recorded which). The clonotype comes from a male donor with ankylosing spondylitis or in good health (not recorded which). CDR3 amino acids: CATSRLLSSTDTQYF. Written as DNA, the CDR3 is TGTGCCACCAGCAGACTCTTATCGAGCACAGATACGCAGTATTTT. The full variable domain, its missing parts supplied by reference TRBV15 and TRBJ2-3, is DAMVIQNPRYQVTQFGKPVTLSCSQTLNHNVMYWYQQKSSQAPKLLFHYYDKDFNNEADTPDNFQSRRPNTSFCFLDIRSPGLGDTAMYLCATSRLLSSTDTQYFGPGTRLTVL.